The 32 T cell receptor beta chains reported below all come from one sample, sequenced in a study of shared clonotypes between healthy human individuals. TCRdb keeps only in-frame clones here, not all; method: immunoSEQ multiplex PCR. The sample consists of about 490,000 clones, around 80% of them appearing once. Sequencing used PBMCs. All receptors come from a woman between 40 and 50 years old in good health. Some clones in this sample may be carry-over from other donors' samples.

On this clone: The junction does not match germline at one end; this may be a read error. The chain is built from TRBV13 and TRBJ2-7; 8 nucleotides match TRBD1. There are 14 residues in the CDR3. Germline assignment: CDR1 PRHDT and CDR2 FYEKMQ (reference sequence). The CDR3, as DNA: TGTGCCAGCAGCACCGCCCGGGACAGGAAGGGGTTTGACTTC. Translating it yields CASSTARDRKGFDF.

The rearrangement uses TRBV7-9 and TRBJ2-7; TRBD2 aligns across 10 bases. The CDR3 contains 16 residues. With V trimmed by 5 bases and J by 0 bases, 7 bases remained unmatched. The germline CDR1 and CDR2 sequences are SEHNR and FQNEAQ (reference sequence). CDR3 sequence: CASSRLASGSSYEQYF. As DNA, the CDR3 is TGTGCCAGCAGCCGACTGGCTAGCGGGAGCTCCTACGAGCAGTACTTC. The full variable domain, its missing parts supplied by reference TRBV7-9 and TRBJ2-7, is DTGVSQNPRHKITKRGQNVTFRCDPISEHNRLYWYRQTLGQGPEFLTYFQNEAQLEKSRLLSDRFSAERPKGSFSTLEIQRTEQGDSAMYLCASSRLASGSSYEQYFGPGTRLTVT.

The chain recombines TRBV6-6 with TRBJ1-1; the D is unclear. Germline V gene sequence: CDR1 MNHNY, CDR2 SVGAGI (reference sequence). The CDR3 loop spans 15 amino acids. V dropped 6 bases and J dropped 4 bases, with 18 bases sitting between them. The CDR3 nucleotides read TGTGCCAGCAGAAACATAGGAGGGTTCCCCACTGAAGCTTTCTTT. It is translated as CASRNIGGFPTEAFF.

V and J are TRBV19 and TRBJ2-5, with 8 nucleotides matching TRBD1. After removal of 8 bases from V and 9 bases from J, the junction contained 11 bases not matched to a gene. This CDR3 is built from 13 residues. The germline CDR1 and CDR2 sequences are LNHDA and SQIVND (reference sequence). The CDR3 protein is CASSQQGEVAQYF. The CDR3 region has the DNA TGTGCCAGTTCCCAACAGGGGGAGGTCGCCCAGTACTTC.

The chain combines TRBV7-8 with TRBJ2-2, with a possible D match to TRBD2 (6 bases). Deletions cut 1 base from V and 2 bases from J, with 11 bases between. The V gene's germline CDR1 is SGHVS and CDR2 FQNEAQ. CDR3 length: 16 amino acids. DNA of the CDR3: TGTGCCAGCAGCTTAGTAGAAGGGACTAACACCGGGGAGCTGTTTTTT. This encodes CASSLVEGTNTGELFF.

V gene TRBV7-3 combines with J gene TRBJ2-7; no clear D gene. V lost 2 bases, J lost 5 bases, and 10 bases lay in between. The CDR3 consists of 13 residues. From germline, CDR1 is SGHTA and CDR2 FQGTGA. The CDR3 DNA is TGTGCCAGCAGCTTAGGGCCAACTAACGAGCAGTACTTC. The encoded protein is CASSLGPTNEQYF.

This clone showed up many times. This sample also contains other DNA sequences that code for the same CDR3. The chain carries TRBV30 and TRBJ2-5; a weak D match, TRBD2 (5 bases). The CDR3 is 13 residues long. Looked up from germline, CDR1 is GTSNPN and CDR2 is SVGIG (reference sequence). The V and J ends lost 3 bases and 3 bases respectively, with 11 bases between them. This CDR3 reads CAWSPGSEETQYF. CDR3 coding DNA: TGTGCCTGGAGCCCTGGGAGCGAAGAGACCCAGTACTTC.

This clone appeared a single time. The chain recombines TRBV27 with TRBJ1-3; TRBD1 aligns across 9 bases. With 8 bases clipped from V and 0 bases from J, the junction kept 26 bases outside the gene matches. The CDR3 sequence is 22 residues long. The germline V gene has CDR1 MNHEY and CDR2 SMNVEV (reference sequence). This CDR3 is CASYSPGTGIIGVTSSGNTIYF. CDR3 in DNA: TGTGCCAGCTACTCTCCCGGGACAGGGATTATCGGGGTTACCTCCTCTGGAAACACCATATATTTT.

The chain is built from TRBV28 and TRBJ1-2; no clear D. Between the trimmed V and J ends, which lost 1 base and 2 bases, there was a span of 5 bases. The CDR3 has 13 amino acids. Germline CDR1 reads MDHEN; CDR2 reads SYDVKM. The CDR3 spells CASSLFWNYGYTF. The CDR3 DNA reads TGTGCCAGCAGTTTATTCTGGAACTATGGCTACACCTTC.

J is TRBJ2-1 and V is TRBV7-9; 7 bases map to TRBD2. Germline V gives CDR1 SEHNR, CDR2 FQNEAQ (reference sequence). The V and J ends lost 3 bases and 4 bases, in that order; junction bases with no gene match: 6. CDR3 size: 15 residues. This CDR3 reads CASSFREGTYNEQFF. The CDR3 DNA is TGTGCCAGCAGCTTTAGGGAGGGGACTTACAATGAGCAGTTCTTC.

V gene TRBV7-6 combines with J gene TRBJ2-1, with 7 bases lining up with TRBD2. The CDR3 is 16 residues long. Looked up from germline, CDR1 is SGHVS and CDR2 is FNYEAQ. After removal of 2 bases from V and 1 base from J, the junction contained 5 bases not matched to a gene. The DNA of the CDR3 is TGTGCCAGCAGCTTAATCGGCGGGAGTTCCTACAATGAGCAGTTCTTC. Residues: CASSLIGGSSYNEQFF.

This sequence joins TRBV7-9 and TRBJ1-2; D is uncertain. This CDR3 spans 11 amino acids. The germline V and J ends were trimmed by 5 bases and 8 bases, with 9 bases remaining between them. Germline CDR1 and CDR2: SEHNR and FQNEAQ (reference sequence). The CDR3 nucleotides are TGTGCCAGCAGCCCAGCGGCCGGCTACACCTTC. Protein sequence: CASSPAAGYTF.

This clone was seen ten or more times. This rearrangement joins TRBV2 to TRBJ1-2; TRBD1 is a possible D gene (5 bases). This CDR3 has 14 amino acids. Germline V lookup: CDR1 SNHLY, CDR2 FYNNEI. Between the trimmed V and J ends, which lost 1 base and 5 bases, there was a span of 11 bases. DNA of the CDR3: TGTGCCAGCAGTGAAGATCTGCAGGGTTATGGCTACACCTTC. Protein product: CASSEDLQGYGYTF.

This chain connects TRBV9 to TRBJ2-7; 7 bases fit TRBD1. The V gene end was trimmed by 4 bases and the J gene end by 3 bases; junction bases not matched to a gene: 10. Germline CDR1 SGDLS, CDR2 YYNGEE. The CDR3 is 15 amino acids. The CDR3 DNA follows: TGTGCCAGCAGCCCCTCCGGACAGGTCAGCTACGAGCAGTACTTC. This codes for CASSPSGQVSYEQYF.

Ten or more counts support this clone. The chain links TRBV25-1 to TRBJ2-1; no clear D. This CDR3 has 18 amino acids. Per the germline V gene, CDR1 is MGHDK and CDR2 is SYGVNS. Trimming shortened V by 3 bases and J by 4 bases, and 22 bases separated the two germline ends. The CDR3 is CASSDQRQTRNPYNEQFF. CDR3 bases: TGTGCCAGCAGTGATCAGAGGCAGACCAGAAACCCTTACAATGAGCAGTTCTTC. Full variable domain (missing parts from reference TRBV25-1 and TRBJ2-1): EADIYQTPRYLVIGTGKKITLECSQTMGHDKMYWYQQDPGMELHLIHYSYGVNSTEKGDLSSESTVSRIRTEHFPLTLESARPSHTSQYLCASSDQRQTRNPYNEQFFGPGTRLTVL.

Notes on this clone: Only one base separates this from a far larger clonotype, so it likely reflects a read error. Other DNA sequences within the sample encode an identical CDR3. The J gene is TRBJ2-7, the V gene TRBV28; D remains unclear. The CDR3 is made up of 13 amino acids. Looked up from germline, CDR1 is MDHEN and CDR2 is SYDVKM. V was trimmed by 4 bases and J by 4 bases, leaving 11 bases between them. CDR3 region: CASSSPETYEQYF. The CDR3 nucleotides read TGTGCCAGCAGTTCCCCGGAGACTTACGAGCAGTACTTC.

The gene calls are TRBV6-5 and TRBJ1-2, with D possibly matching TRBD1 (5 bases). CDR3 length equals 15 residues. Trimming cost V 0 bases and J 4 bases, with 12 bases left between them. Germline V gene data show CDR1 as MNHEY and CDR2 as SVGAGI. CDR3 loop: CASSYSPGPAYGYTF. The CDR3 nucleotides are TGTGCCAGCAGTTACTCGCCGGGACCGGCCTATGGCTACACCTTC.

Only a few counts were recorded for this clone. The J gene is TRBJ2-4, the V gene TRBV5-4; 9 bases are shared with TRBD1. Germline loops: CDR1 SGHNT, CDR2 YYREEE (reference sequence). Trimming at V came to 0 bases and at J to 3 bases, leaving 1 base not matched to a gene. This CDR3 has 15 residues. In nucleotides, the CDR3 is TGTGCCAGCAGCTTGGGGACAGGGGTCAAAAACATTCAGTACTTC. Translating it yields CASSLGTGVKNIQYF.

Concerning this clone itself: This may be a read error: a much more frequent sequence differs by one nucleotide. This specimen includes other DNA sequences encoding the same CDR3. This chain uses TRBV28 with TRBJ1-4, with 7 bases lining up with TRBD1. Germline CDR1 reads MDHEN; CDR2 reads SYDVKM. The CDR3 is 14 residues long. For the CDR3, the DNA is TGTGCCAGCAGAACACAGGGCCAGGGGGAAAAACTGTTTTTC. Translated: CASRTQGQGEKLFF.

This clone has just a few counts. V is TRBV30 and J is TRBJ2-7; tentative D call: TRBD1 (5 bases). The DNA end is more similar to TRBJ2-5, so the J call may be wrong. Germline CDR1 reads GTSNPN; CDR2 reads SVGIG (reference sequence). This CDR3 spans 14 amino acids. The CDR3 reads CAWSRQIYQETQYF. CDR3 coding DNA: TGTGCCTGGAGCCGACAGATCTACCAAGAGACCCAGTACTTC.

The CDR3 loop is CASSPRVSGLNTEAFF. For the CDR3, the DNA is TGTGCCAGCTCACCAAGAGTAAGCGGACTTAACACTGAAGCTTTCTTT. The V and J genes are TRBV18 and TRBJ1-1; the D is unclear. V was pared by 2 bases and J by 2 bases, with 15 bases between. The length of the CDR3 is 16 residues. Germline V gene lookup returns CDR1 KGHSH and CDR2 LQKENI.

V is TRBV10-1 and J is TRBJ2-5; perhaps TRBD2 as D (5 bases). Trimming shortened V by 4 bases and J by 1 base, and 7 bases separated the two germline ends. The CDR3 is 13 amino acids. CDR1 and CDR2 (germline): WNHNN, SYGVQD (reference sequence). The CDR3 protein is CASSAGSQETQYF. In DNA, the CDR3 is TGCGCCAGCAGTGCGGGGTCCCAAGAGACCCAGTACTTC.

A note on this clone: This clone may be a read error of a much larger clone one base away. Other DNA sequences in this sample translate to the same CDR3. The gene calls are TRBV30 and TRBJ1-3, with D perhaps matching TRBD1 (6 bases). Germline-derived CDR1 and CDR2 are GTSNPN and SVGIG (reference sequence). The CDR3 consists of 15 residues. The CDR3 sequence is CAWSRRGLAGNTIYF. The CDR3, as DNA: TGTGCCTGGAGCCGAAGGGGGTTAGCTGGAAACACTATATATTTT. The full variable domain, its missing parts supplied by reference TRBV30 and TRBJ1-3, is SQTIHQWPATLVQPVGSPLSLECTVEGTSNPNLYWYRQAAGRGLQLLFYSVGIGQISSEVPQNLSASRPQDRQFILSSKKLLLSDSGFYLCAWSRRGLAGNTIYFGEGSWLTVV.

V is TRBV7-9 and J is TRBJ1-5, with D hard to call. Germline values: CDR1 SEHNR, CDR2 FQNEAQ (reference sequence). V lost 4 bases, J lost 9 bases, and 13 bases lay in between. This CDR3 is built from 13 residues. In DNA form, the CDR3 reads TGTGCCAGCAGCTATGAACTCCGGGGGCCCCAGCATTTT. Residues: CASSYELRGPQHF.

In this sample, this clone turned up once. A much larger clone lies a single base off, so this may be a read error. The chain links TRBV10-2 to TRBJ2-3; 12 nucleotides match TRBD2. V shed 6 bases, J shed 6 bases, and the junction held 4 bases outside the gene matches. The CDR3 consists of 14 residues. The V gene's germline CDR1 is WSHSY and CDR2 SAAADI. CDR3 nucleotides: TGCGCCAGCAGCCTGACTAGCGGGAGCGATACGCAGTATTTT. Protein sequence: CASSLTSGSDTQYF.

The gene calls are TRBV7-2 and TRBJ1-6; perhaps TRBD1 as D (6 bases). There are 15 residues in the CDR3. The germline V gene encodes CDR1 SGHTA and CDR2 FQGNSA. V was clipped by 5 bases and J by 8 bases, with 16 bases between them. CDR3 protein: CASSTQGNEDSPLHF. In DNA, the CDR3 is TGTGCCAGCAGCACACAGGGAAATGAGGATTCACCCCTCCACTTT.

The CDR3 sequence is CSVRQGTSYEQYF. As DNA, the CDR3 is TGCAGCGTTCGTCAGGGAACCTCCTACGAGCAGTACTTC. The gene calls are TRBV29-1 and TRBJ2-7, with D possibly being TRBD1 (5 bases). Between the trimmed V and J ends, which lost 5 bases and 0 bases, there was a span of 11 bases. CDR3 size: 13 residues. The germline V gene encodes CDR1 SQVTM and CDR2 ANQGSEA.

The chain has TRBV4-3 and TRBJ1-5; D gene uncertain. CDR1 is LGHNA and CDR2 is YSLEER in the germline V gene. This CDR3 contains 13 residues. With 0 bases removed from V and 4 bases from J, the gap between germline ends came to 4 bases. This CDR3 reads CASSQDSNQPQHF. The DNA of the CDR3 is TGCGCCAGCAGCCAAGATTCAAATCAGCCCCAGCATTTT.

The rearrangement links TRBV4-2 to TRBJ1-6, with D uncertain. CDR1 and CDR2 (germline): LGHNA, YNFKEQ. V lost 0 bases, J lost 7 bases, and 13 bases lay in between. The CDR3 is made up of 16 amino acids. CDR3 amino acids: CASSQDRPGANSPLHF. DNA for the CDR3: TGTGCCAGCAGCCAAGATAGGCCAGGAGCGAATTCACCCCTCCACTTT.

V and J are TRBV5-5 and TRBJ1-1; TRBD1 matches 7 bases. CDR3 length equals 15 residues. Germline CDR1 SGHKS, CDR2 YYEKEE (reference sequence). V shed 4 bases, J shed 1 base, and the junction held 7 bases outside the gene matches. CDR3 region: CASSPDRLENTEAFF. The CDR3 nucleotides are TGTGCCAGCAGCCCGGACAGGCTGGAGAACACTGAAGCTTTCTTT.

The chain links TRBV27 to TRBJ2-1, with D uncertain. V was pared by 5 bases and J by 7 bases, with 12 bases between. The CDR3 consists of 13 residues. Germline CDR1 and CDR2: MNHEY and SMNVEV (reference sequence). CDR3 sequence reads: CASSIYPQNEQFF. CDR3 in DNA: TGTGCCAGCAGTATATACCCGCAGAATGAGCAGTTCTTC.

This clone was recorded a few times. The chain uses TRBV18 and TRBJ2-7, with 14 bases matching TRBD2. The germline V gene has CDR1 KGHSH and CDR2 LQKENI. Trimming cost V 5 bases and J 5 bases; bases outside gene matches: 20. This CDR3 has 20 residues. CDR3 region: CASSDPGLAGVFATLHEQYF. The DNA of the CDR3 is TGTGCCAGCTCAGATCCGGGACTAGCGGGAGTATTCGCCACTCTCCACGAGCAGTACTTC.